The clone carrying this TCR beta chain was detected a few times. The data stem from a study of read filtering for tumor transcriptome and immune sequencing. The library was built from roughly 400 ng RNA with molecular barcoded adaptors for alpha/delta and beta/gamma chains. In TCRdb, the reads were re-called with MiXCR into one record per CDR3 protein. The table lists about 130,000 distinct CDR3 sequences, over 10% of them singletons. The sequencing sample was made of a population of CD138-negative cells sorted from bone marrow. This receptor was identified in a donor older than 35 with multiple myeloma.

CDR3 nucleotides: TGCAGTGCTCAGAGATCCGGCGGCTCCTATAATTCACCCCTCCACTTT. Translated, it gives CSAQRSGGSYNSPLHF. The rearrangement joins TRBV20-1 to TRBJ1-6; D remains unclear. The CDR3 loop spans 16 amino acids. Trimming removed 5 bases from V and 0 bases from J, with 14 bases in between. Per germline, CDR1 DFQATT and CDR2 SNEGSKA (reference sequence).